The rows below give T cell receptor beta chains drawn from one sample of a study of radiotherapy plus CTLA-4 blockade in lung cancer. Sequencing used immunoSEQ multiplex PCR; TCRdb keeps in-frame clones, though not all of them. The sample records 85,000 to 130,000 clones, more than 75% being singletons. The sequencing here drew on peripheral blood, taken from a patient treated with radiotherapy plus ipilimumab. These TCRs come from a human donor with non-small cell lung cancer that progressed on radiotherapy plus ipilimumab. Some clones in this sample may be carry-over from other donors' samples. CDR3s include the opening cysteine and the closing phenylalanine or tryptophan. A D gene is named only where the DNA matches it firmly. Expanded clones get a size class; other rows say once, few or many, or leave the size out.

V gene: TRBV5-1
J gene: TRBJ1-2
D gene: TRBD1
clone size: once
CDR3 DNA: TGCGCCAGCAGCACAGGACAGGGGGCGACTGGCTACACCTTC
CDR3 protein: CASSTGQGATGYTF

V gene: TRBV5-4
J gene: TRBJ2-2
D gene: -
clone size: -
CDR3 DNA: TGTGCCAGCAGCTCCCCTCTGACTACGAACACCGGGGAGCTGTTTTTT
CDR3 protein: CASSSPLTTNTGELFF

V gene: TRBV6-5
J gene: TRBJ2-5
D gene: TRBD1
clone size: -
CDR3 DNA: TGTGCCAGCAGGACAGGGGAACAGACCCAGTACTTC
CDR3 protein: CASRTGEQTQYF

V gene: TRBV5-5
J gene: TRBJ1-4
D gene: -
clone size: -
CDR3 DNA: TGTGCCAGCAGCCTAGCAAGGAGTGCAACTAATGAAAAACTGTTTTTT
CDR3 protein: CASSLARSATNEKLFF

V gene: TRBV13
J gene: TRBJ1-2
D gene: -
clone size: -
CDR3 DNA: TGTGCCAGCAGCTTATGGGAGACAGGTCGGCGCTACACCTTC
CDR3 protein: CASSLWETGRRYTF

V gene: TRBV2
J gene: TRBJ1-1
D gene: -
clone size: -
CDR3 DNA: TGTGCCAGCAGTGAAGCCAGGACGGTTGAAGCTTTCTTT
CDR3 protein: CASSEARTVEAFF

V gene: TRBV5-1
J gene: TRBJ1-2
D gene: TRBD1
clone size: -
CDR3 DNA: TGCGCCAGCAGCTTGGAAACAGGGGGCAGCTATGGCTACACCTTC
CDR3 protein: CASSLETGGSYGYTF

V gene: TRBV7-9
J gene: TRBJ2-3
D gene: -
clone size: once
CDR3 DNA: TGTGCCAGCGCTCCAACTAGTTCCCCAGATACGCAGTATTTT
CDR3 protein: CASAPTSSPDTQYF

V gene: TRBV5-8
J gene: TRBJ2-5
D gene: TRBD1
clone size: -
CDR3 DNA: TGTGCCAGCAGCTTGGGGGACAGGGTTTCGGAGACCCAGTACTTC
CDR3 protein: CASSLGDRVSETQYF

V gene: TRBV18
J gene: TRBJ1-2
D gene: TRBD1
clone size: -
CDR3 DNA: TGTGCCAGCTCGCCCGGGACAGGTCAGGGCTACACCTTC
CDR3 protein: CASSPGTGQGYTF

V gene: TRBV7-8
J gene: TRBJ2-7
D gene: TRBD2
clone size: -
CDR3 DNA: TGTGCCAGCAGCTTAGGACTAGCGGGAACCGTCTACGAGCAGTACTTC
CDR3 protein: CASSLGLAGTVYEQYF

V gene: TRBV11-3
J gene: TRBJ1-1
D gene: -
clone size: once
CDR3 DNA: TGTGCCAGCAGCTTATCTGGGTTGAACACTGAAGCTTTCTTT
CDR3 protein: CASSLSGLNTEAFF

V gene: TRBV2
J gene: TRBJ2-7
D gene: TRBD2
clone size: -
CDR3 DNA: TGTGCCAGCAGTGAAGCAGGGATAGCGGGGCCCTACGAGCAGTACTTC
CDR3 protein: CASSEAGIAGPYEQYF

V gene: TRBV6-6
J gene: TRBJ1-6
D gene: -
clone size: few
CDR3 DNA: TGTGCCGGGGGAGGGTATAATTCACCCCTCCACTTT
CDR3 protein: CAGGGYNSPLHF

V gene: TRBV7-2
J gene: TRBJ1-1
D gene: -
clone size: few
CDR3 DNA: TGTGCCAGCAGCTTAACATCAGGGAGCACTGAAGCTTTCTTT
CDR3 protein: CASSLTSGSTEAFF

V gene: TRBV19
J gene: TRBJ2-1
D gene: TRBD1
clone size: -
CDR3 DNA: TGTGCCAGTAAAGACAGGGTGGAGGAGCAGTTCTTC
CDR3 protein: CASKDRVEEQFF

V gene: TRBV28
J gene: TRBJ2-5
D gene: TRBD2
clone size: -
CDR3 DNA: TGTGCCAGCAGGGGACGGACTAGGATCCAAGAGACCCAGTACTTC
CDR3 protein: CASRGRTRIQETQYF

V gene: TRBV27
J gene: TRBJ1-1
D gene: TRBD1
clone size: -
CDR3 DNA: TGTGCCAGCAGTGCCCGGGACAGGGGGACTCCTGAAGCTTTCTTT
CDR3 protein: CASSARDRGTPEAFF

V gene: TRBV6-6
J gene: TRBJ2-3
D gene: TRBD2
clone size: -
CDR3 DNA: TGTGCCAGCAGTTCAAGACTAGCGGGGGAGGAAGATACGCAGTATTTT
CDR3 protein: CASSSRLAGEEDTQYF

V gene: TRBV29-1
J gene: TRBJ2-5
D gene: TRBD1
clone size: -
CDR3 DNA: TGCAGCGCGGACAGGGGGCTTGGAGAGACCCAGTACTTC
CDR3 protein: CSADRGLGETQYF

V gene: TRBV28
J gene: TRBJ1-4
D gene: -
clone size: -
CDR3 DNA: TGTGCCAGCAGTTTGTGGTCAGGGCTCCGTAATGAAAAACTGTTTTTT
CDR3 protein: CASSLWSGLRNEKLFF

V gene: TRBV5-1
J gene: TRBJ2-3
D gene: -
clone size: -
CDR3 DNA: TGCGCCAGCAGCTTGAAGCCGGGACGCCACTTCACAGATACGCAGTATTTT
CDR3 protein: CASSLKPGRHFTDTQYF

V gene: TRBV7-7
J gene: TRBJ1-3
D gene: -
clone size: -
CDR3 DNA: TGTGCTAGCAGCCCCAGGGGTGGAAACACCATATATTTT
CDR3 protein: CASSPRGGNTIYF

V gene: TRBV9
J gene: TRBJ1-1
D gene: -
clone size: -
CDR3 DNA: TGTGCCAGCAGCGTTAGTCTCGAGGCAGGCGGGAACACTGAAGCTTTCTTT
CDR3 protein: CASSVSLEAGGNTEAFF

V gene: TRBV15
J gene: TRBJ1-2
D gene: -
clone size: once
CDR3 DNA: TGTGCCACCAGCAGAGTACAGGGCCCTCATTATGGCTACACCTTC
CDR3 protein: CATSRVQGPHYGYTF

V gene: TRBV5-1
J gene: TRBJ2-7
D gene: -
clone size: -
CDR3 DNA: TGCGCCAGCAGCTTGGCCAGCTACTGGTCCACCTACGAGCAGTACTTC
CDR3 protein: CASSLASYWSTYEQYF

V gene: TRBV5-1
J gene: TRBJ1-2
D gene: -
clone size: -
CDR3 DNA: TGCGCCAGCAGCCCCGAGACGGGGCGGGACGGCTACACCTTC
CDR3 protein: CASSPETGRDGYTF

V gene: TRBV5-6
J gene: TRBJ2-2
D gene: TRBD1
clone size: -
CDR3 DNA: TGTGCCAGCAGCTCATACGACAGGGGTGGCGGGGAGCTGTTTTTT
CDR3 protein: CASSSYDRGGGELFF

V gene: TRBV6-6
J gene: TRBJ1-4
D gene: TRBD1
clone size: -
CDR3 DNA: TGTGCCAGCGGAGGGGGCAGAGGAATGTTTTTT
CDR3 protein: CASGGGRGMFF

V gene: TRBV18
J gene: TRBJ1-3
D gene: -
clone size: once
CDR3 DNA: TGTGCCAGCTCACCACGGTCAGGGGACTCGATTAGGTTCTCTGGAAACACCATATATTTT
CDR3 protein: CASSPRSGDSIRFSGNTIYF

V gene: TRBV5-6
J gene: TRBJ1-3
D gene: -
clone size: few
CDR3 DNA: TGTGCCAGCAGCACCGAGCCCCGAAACACCATATATTTT
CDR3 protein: CASSTEPRNTIYF

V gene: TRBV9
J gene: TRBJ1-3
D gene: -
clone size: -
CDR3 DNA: TGTGCCAGCAGCGCACAGGGCGCTGGAAACACCATATATTTT
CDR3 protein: CASSAQGAGNTIYF

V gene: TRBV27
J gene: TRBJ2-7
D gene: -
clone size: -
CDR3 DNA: TGTGCCAGCAGTATCGACCCCTCGGGCTACGAGCAGTACTTC
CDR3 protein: CASSIDPSGYEQYF

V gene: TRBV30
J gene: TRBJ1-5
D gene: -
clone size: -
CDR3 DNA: TGTGCCTGGAGCCCCGGGTTGGTTCAGCCCCAGCATTTT
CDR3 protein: CAWSPGLVQPQHF

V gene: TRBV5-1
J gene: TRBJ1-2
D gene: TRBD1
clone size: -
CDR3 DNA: TGCGCCAGCAGCGGATGGACAGGGCTGGGCTATGGCTACACCTTC
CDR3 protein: CASSGWTGLGYGYTF

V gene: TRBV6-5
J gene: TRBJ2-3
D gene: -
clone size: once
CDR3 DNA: TGTGCCAGCAGTTACGCCGACGTCTCAGGGACAGATACGCAGTATTTT
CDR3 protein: CASSYADVSGTDTQYF

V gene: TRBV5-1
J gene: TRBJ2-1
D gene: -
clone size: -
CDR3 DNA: TGCGCCAGCAGCTTGGCCACGGGGACCTTACTTATTTACAATGAGCAGTTCTTC
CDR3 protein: CASSLATGTLLIYNEQFF

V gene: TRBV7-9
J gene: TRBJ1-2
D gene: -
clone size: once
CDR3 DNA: TGTGCCAGCAGCTCTGGACAGTTTAACTATGGCTACACCTTC
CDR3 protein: CASSSGQFNYGYTF

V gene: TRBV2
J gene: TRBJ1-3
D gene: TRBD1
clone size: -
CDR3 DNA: TGTGCCAGCAGTGAACAGGGGGCGACTGGAAACACCATATATTTT
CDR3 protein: CASSEQGATGNTIYF

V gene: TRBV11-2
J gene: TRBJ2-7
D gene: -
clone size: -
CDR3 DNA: TGTGCCAGCAGCTTACCGGGGCAAAAGACCTACGAGCAGTACTTC
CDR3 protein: CASSLPGQKTYEQYF

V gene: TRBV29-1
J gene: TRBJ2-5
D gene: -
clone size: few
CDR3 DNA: TGCAGCGGGGGTACGGGGGAAGAGACCCAGTACTTC
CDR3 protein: CSGGTGEETQYF

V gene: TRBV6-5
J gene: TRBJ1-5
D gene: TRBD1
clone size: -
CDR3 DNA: TGTGCCAGCAGTTACGGAGGACAGGGAGAACAGCCCCAGCATTTT
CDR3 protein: CASSYGGQGEQPQHF

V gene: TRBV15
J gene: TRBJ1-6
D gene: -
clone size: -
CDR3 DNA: TGTGCCACCAGCAGAGAAGGAATGGGTTCACCCCTCCACTTT
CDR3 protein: CATSREGMGSPLHF

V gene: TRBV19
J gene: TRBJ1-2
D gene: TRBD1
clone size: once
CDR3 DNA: TGTGCCAGTACCAAGAACTACCGGGACAGGGTGAGGGTTGGCTACACCTTC
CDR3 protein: CASTKNYRDRVRVGYTF

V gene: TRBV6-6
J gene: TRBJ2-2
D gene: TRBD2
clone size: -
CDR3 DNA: TGTGCCAGCAGTACCGGACTAGCCGGGGAGCTGTTTTTT
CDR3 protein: CASSTGLAGELFF

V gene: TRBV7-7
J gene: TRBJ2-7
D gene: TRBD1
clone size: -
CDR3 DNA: TGTGCTAGTAGCTTAGAACGGACAGGGGAGCAGTACTTC
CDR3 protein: CASSLERTGEQYF

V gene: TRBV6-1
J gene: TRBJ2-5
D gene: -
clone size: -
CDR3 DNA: TGTGCCAGCAGTGAACTGACAGCCCAAGAGACCCAGTACTTC
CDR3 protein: CASSELTAQETQYF